What follows are 4 T cell receptor beta chains derived from one specimen sequenced in a study of cytomegalovirus exposure and HLA in healthy donors. The PCR used 60 Vbeta and 13 Jbeta primers. Produced via immunoSEQ multiplex PCR; TCRdb's table is partial and in-frame only. The top ten clones hold around 2.4% of a sample with roughly 110,000 clones, roughly 80% of them seen once. The sequenced material came from PBMCs. The receptors here all came from a young man in good health and CMV-seronegative.

The chain employs TRBV5-1 and TRBJ2-5, with 9 bases lining up with TRBD2. CDR1 and CDR2 from the germline V gene are SGHRS and YFSETQ. V shed 2 bases, J shed 5 bases, and the junction held 7 bases outside the gene matches. The CDR3 contains 15 residues. The CDR3 nucleotides read TGCGCCAGCAGCTTACTACCTAGCGGGGCCGAGACCCAGTACTTC. As protein: CASSLLPSGAETQYF.

The chain employs TRBV6-1 and TRBJ2-2; TRBD1 matches 7 bases. Germline lookup yields CDR1 MNHNS and CDR2 SASEGT. CDR3 length: 15 residues. With 4 bases clipped from V and 1 base from J, the junction kept 3 bases outside the gene matches. The CDR3 protein is CASSGNRGNTGELFF. CDR3 DNA sequence: TGTGCCAGCAGTGGAAACAGGGGGAACACCGGGGAGCTGTTTTTT.

This rearrangement joins TRBV5-6 to TRBJ2-2; D uncertain. V shed 1 base and J shed 2 bases, with 3 bases lying between them. Germline V gene sequence: CDR1 SGHDT, CDR2 YYEEEE. CDR3 length: 13 amino acids. CDR3 in DNA: TGTGCCAGCAGCTTGCCTAACACCGGGGAGCTGTTTTTT. Translating it yields CASSLPNTGELFF.

This clone was seen a few times. The chain recombines TRBV30 with TRBJ1-2, with 8 bases matching TRBD1. CDR1 is GTSNPN, CDR2 SVGIG, per germline (reference sequence). The CDR3 consists of 13 residues. Unmatched junction bases numbered 5, after V lost 1 base and J lost 7 bases. The CDR3 here is CAWSGTGSTGYTF. In DNA form, the CDR3 reads TGTGCCTGGAGTGGGACAGGGTCCACTGGCTACACCTTC.